This TCR beta chain appears in the sequencing data of a study of T cell changes during pregnancy in multiple sclerosis. The CDR3 runs to 15 residues. Germline CDR1 reads SGHTA; CDR2 reads FQGNSA. The V end was cut by 5 bases, the J end by 0 bases, with 14 bases between. Data came from immunoSEQ multiplex PCR; TCRdb stores just in-frame clones and leaves some out. There are roughly 80,000 clones in the sample; more than 85% occur only once, and 2.5% to 3% lies in the top ten. The chain joins TRBV7-2 to TRBJ2-7, with a possible D match to TRBD1 (5 bases). This TCR derives from a female donor in good health, enrolled as a control in a pregnancy study. Source: peripheral blood, taken after pregnancy. The CDR3 sequence is CASSPSWGLSYEQYF. CDR3 DNA sequence: TGTGCCAGCAGCCCAAGCTGGGGCCTCTCCTACGAGCAGTACTTC.